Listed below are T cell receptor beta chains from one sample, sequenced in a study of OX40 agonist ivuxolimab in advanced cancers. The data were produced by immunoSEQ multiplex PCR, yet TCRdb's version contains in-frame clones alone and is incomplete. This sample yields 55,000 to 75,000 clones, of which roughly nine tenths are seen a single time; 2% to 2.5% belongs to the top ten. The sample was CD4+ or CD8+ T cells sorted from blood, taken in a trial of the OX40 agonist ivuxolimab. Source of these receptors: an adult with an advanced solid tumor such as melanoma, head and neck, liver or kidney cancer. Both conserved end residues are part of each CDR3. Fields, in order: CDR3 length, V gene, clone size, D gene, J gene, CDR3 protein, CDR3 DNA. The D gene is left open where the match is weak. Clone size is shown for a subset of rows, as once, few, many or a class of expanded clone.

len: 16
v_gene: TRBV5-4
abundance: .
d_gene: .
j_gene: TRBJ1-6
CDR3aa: CASSSSRGGLDSPLHF
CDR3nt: TGTGCCAGCAGCTCCTCGAGGGGGGGACTGGATTCACCCCTCCACTTT

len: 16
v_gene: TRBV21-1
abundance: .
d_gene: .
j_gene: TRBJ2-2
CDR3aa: CASSASPGLSSGELFF
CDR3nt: TGTGCCAGCAGCGCGTCCCCGGGACTCTCGTCCGGGGAGCTGTTTTTT

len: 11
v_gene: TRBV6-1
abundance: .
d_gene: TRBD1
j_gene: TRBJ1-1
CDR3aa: CASGTVAEAFF
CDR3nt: TGTGCCAGCGGGACAGTCGCTGAAGCTTTCTTT

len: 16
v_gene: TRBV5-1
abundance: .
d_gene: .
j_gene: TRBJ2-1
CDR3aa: CASSPLGATAYNEQFF
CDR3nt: TGCGCCAGCAGCCCCTTGGGGGCGACAGCCTACAATGAGCAGTTCTTC

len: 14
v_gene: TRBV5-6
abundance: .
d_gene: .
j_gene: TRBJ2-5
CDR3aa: CASSFGGPLQTQYF
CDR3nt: TGTGCCAGCAGCTTCGGGGGGCCACTCCAGACCCAGTACTTC

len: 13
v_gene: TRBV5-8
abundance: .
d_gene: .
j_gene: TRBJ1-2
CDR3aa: CASSFGGNYGYTF
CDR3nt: TGTGCCAGCAGTTTCGGTGGGAACTATGGCTACACCTTC

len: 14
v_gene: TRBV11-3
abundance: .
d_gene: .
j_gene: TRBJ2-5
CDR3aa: CASSSNRVGETQYF
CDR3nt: TGTGCCAGCAGCTCAAACAGGGTCGGGGAGACCCAGTACTTC

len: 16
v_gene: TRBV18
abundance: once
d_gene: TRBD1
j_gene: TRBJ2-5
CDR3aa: CASSRGTATLKETQYF
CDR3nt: TGTGCCAGCTCACGAGGGACAGCCACATTAAAAGAGACCCAGTACTTC

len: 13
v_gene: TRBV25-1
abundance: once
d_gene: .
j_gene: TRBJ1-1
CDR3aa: CASSENDDTEAFF
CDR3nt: TGTGCCAGCAGTGAAAACGACGACACTGAAGCTTTCTTT

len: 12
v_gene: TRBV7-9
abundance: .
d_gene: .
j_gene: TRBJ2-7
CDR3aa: CASSSIFYEQYF
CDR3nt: TGTGCCAGCAGCTCCATTTTTTACGAGCAGTACTTC

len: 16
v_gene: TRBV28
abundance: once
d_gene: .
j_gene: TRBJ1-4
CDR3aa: CASSPTRQTTNEKLFF
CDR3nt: TGTGCCAGCAGTCCCACCAGACAGACAACTAATGAAAAACTGTTTTTT

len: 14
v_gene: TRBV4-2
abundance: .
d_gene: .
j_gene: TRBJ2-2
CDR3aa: CASSPDWGFGELFF
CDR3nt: TGTGCCAGCAGCCCCGACTGGGGCTTCGGGGAGCTGTTTTTT

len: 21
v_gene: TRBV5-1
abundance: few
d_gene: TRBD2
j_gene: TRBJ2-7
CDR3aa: CASSLGDPGTSARSGLLEQYF
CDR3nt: TGCGCCAGCAGCCTGGGGGATCCCGGGACTAGCGCCAGAAGTGGGCTCCTCGAGCAGTACTTC

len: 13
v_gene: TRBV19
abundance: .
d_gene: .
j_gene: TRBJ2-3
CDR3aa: CASSRRWGDTQYF
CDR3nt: TGTGCCAGTAGTCGCCGCTGGGGGGATACGCAGTATTTT

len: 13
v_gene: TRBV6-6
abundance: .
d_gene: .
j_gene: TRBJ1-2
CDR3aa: CASGRGSNYGYTF
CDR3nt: TGTGCCAGCGGCCGGGGATCTAACTATGGCTACACCTTC

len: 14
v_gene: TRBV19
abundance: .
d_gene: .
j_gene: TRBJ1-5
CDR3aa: CASKISSGNQPQHF
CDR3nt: TGTGCCAGTAAAATATCCAGCGGCAATCAGCCCCAGCATTTT

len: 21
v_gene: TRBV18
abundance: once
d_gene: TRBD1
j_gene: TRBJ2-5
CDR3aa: CASSPLNSIGRGQGSQETQYF
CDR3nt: TGTGCCAGCTCACCACTTAATTCCATCGGGAGAGGACAGGGGTCCCAAGAGACCCAGTACTTC

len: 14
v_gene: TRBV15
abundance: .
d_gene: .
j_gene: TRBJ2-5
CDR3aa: CATSRGGTEETQYF
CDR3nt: TGTGCCACCAGCAGAGGTGGTACTGAGGAGACCCAGTACTTC

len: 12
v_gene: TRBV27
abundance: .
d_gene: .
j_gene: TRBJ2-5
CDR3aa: CASKTQGETQYF
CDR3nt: TGTGCCAGCAAAACCCAGGGAGAGACCCAGTACTTC

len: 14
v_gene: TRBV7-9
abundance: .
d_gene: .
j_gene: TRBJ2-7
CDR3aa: CASSPRGTTYEQYF
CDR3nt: TGTGCCAGCAGCCCAAGAGGGACAACCTACGAGCAGTACTTC

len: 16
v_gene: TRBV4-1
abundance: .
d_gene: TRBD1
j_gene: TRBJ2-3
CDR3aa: CASSLIPGQGTDTQYF
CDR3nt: TGCGCCAGCAGCTTGATACCGGGACAGGGCACAGATACGCAGTATTTT

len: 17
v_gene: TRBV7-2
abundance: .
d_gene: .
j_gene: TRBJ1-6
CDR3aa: CASSLGVSDGYNSPLHF
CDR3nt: TGTGCCAGCAGCTTAGGGGTTTCTGACGGTTATAATTCACCCCTCCACTTT

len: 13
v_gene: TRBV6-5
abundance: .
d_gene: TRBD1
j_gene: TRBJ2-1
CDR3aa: CASRPTGTNEQFF
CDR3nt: TGTGCCAGCAGACCGACAGGGACCAATGAGCAGTTCTTC

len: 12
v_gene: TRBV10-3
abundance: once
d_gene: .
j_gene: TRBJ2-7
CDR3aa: CAISEMVYEQYF
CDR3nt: TGTGCCATCAGTGAAATGGTCTACGAGCAGTACTTC

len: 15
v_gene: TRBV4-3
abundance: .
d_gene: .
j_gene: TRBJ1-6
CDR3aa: CASSQTGRENSPLHF
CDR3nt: TGCGCCAGCAGCCAAACCGGGCGGGAGAATTCACCCCTCCACTTT

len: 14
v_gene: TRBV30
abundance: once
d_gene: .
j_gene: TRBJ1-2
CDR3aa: CAWSPGGDNYGYTF
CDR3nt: TGTGCCTGGAGCCCGGGAGGCGATAACTATGGCTACACCTTC

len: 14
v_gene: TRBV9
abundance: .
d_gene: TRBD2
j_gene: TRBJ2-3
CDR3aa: CASSSLASTDTQYF
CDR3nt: TGTGCCAGCAGCTCACTAGCGAGCACAGATACGCAGTATTTT

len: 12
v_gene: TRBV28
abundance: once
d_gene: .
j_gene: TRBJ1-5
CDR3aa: CASGPGYQPQHF
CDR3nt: TGTGCCAGCGGGCCCGGTTATCAGCCCCAGCATTTT

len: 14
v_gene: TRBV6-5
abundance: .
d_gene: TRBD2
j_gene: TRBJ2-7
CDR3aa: CASRGGGGAAEQYF
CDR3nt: TGTGCCAGCAGAGGTGGCGGGGGGGCCGCCGAGCAGTACTTC

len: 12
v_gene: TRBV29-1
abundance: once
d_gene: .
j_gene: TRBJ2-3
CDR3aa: CSVEAGVDTQYF
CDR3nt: TGCAGCGTTGAAGCGGGGGTAGATACGCAGTATTTT

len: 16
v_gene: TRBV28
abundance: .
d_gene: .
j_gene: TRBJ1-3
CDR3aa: CASSSPDRSSGNTIYF
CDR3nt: TGTGCCAGCAGCTCACCTGACCGGAGCTCTGGAAACACCATATATTTT

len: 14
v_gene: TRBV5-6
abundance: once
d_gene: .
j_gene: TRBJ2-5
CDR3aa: CASSLRQGGETQYF
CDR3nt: TGTGCCAGCAGCTTAAGGCAGGGAGGAGAGACCCAGTACTTC

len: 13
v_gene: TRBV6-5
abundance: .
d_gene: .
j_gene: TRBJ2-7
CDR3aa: CASSPPGLYEQYF
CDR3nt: TGTGCCAGCAGCCCCCCCGGACTCTACGAGCAGTACTTC

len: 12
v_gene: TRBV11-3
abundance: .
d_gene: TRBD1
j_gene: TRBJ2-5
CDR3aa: CASSPWDRHQYF
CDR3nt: TGTGCCAGCAGCCCTTGGGACAGACACCAGTACTTC

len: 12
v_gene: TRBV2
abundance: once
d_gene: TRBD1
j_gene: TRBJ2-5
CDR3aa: CASSSQGETQYF
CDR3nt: TGTGCCAGCAGTTCACAGGGGGAGACCCAGTACTTC

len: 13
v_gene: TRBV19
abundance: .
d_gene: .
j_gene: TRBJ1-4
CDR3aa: CASSYRVGEKLFF
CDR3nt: TGTGCCAGTAGTTACAGGGTGGGTGAAAAACTGTTTTTT

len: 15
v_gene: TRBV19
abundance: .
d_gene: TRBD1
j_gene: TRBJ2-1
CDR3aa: CASSLQGSSYNEQFF
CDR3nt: TGTGCCAGTAGTTTACAGGGGAGCTCCTACAATGAGCAGTTCTTC

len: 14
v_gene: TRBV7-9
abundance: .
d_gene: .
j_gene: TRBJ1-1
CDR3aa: CASSLAESLSEAFF
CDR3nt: TGTGCCAGCAGCTTAGCGGAATCCCTTTCAGAAGCTTTCTTT

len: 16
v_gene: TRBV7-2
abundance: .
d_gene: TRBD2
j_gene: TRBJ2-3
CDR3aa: CASRLLGGGLTDTQYF
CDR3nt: TGTGCCAGCAGGCTTCTCGGGGGGGGCCTCACAGATACGCAGTATTTT

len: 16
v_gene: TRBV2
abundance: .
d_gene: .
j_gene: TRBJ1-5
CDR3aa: CASRGTWGGVNQPQHF
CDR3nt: TGTGCCAGCAGGGGGACCTGGGGAGGAGTCAATCAGCCCCAGCATTTT

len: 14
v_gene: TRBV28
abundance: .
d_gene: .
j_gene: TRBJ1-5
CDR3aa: CASSSPGANQPQHF
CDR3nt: TGTGCCAGCAGTTCCCCGGGTGCTAATCAGCCCCAGCATTTT

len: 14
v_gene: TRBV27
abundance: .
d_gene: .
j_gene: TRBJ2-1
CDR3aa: CASSWDSGWSEQFF
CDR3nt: TGTGCCAGCAGTTGGGACTCCGGGTGGAGTGAGCAGTTCTTC

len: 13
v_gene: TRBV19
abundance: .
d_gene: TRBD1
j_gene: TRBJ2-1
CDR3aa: CAIRDRGVNEQFF
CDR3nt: TGTGCCATCCGGGACAGGGGAGTCAATGAGCAGTTCTTC

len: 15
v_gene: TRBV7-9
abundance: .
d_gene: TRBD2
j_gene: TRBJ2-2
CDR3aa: CASSRGLADTGELFF
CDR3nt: TGTGCCAGCAGCCGTGGACTAGCGGACACCGGGGAGCTGTTTTTT

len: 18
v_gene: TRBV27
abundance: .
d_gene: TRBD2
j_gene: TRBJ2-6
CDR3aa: CASSLLLRGGSGANVLTF
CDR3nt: TGTGCCAGCAGTTTACTCCTCCGCGGGGGCTCTGGGGCCAACGTCCTGACTTTC

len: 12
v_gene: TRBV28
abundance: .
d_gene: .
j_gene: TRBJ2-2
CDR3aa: CASGLNTGELFF
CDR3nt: TGTGCCAGCGGCTTGAACACCGGGGAGCTGTTTTTT

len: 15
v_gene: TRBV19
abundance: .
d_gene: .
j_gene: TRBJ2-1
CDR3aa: CASSIQGGSRNEQFF
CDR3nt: TGTGCCAGTAGTATACAGGGGGGGAGTCGGAATGAGCAGTTCTTC

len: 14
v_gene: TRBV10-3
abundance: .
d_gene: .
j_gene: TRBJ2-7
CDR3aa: CAISEARGLHEQYF
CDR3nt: TGTGCCATCAGTGAGGCTAGAGGGCTCCACGAGCAGTACTTC

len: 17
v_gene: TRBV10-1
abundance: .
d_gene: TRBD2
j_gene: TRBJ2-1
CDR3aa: CASSESNLIGGATEQFF
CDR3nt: TGCGCCAGCAGTGAGTCGAATTTGATCGGGGGGGCAACTGAGCAGTTCTTC

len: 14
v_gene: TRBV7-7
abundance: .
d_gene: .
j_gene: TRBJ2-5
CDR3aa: CASSLMVRTETQYF
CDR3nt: TGTGCTAGCAGCTTAATGGTCCGAACAGAGACCCAGTACTTC

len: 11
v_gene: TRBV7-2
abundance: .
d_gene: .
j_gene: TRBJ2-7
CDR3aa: CASSSGAGQHF
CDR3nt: TGTGCCAGCAGCTCGGGGGCGGGACAGCACTTC

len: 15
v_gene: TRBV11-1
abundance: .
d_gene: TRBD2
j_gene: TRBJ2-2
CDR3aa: CASSQTSGVDGELFF
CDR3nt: TGTGCCAGCAGCCAGACGAGCGGGGTCGACGGGGAGCTGTTTTTT

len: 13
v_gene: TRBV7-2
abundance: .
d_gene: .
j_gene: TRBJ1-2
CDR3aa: CASSLSGGMGYTF
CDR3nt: TGTGCCAGCAGCTTATCTGGAGGGATGGGGTACACCTTC